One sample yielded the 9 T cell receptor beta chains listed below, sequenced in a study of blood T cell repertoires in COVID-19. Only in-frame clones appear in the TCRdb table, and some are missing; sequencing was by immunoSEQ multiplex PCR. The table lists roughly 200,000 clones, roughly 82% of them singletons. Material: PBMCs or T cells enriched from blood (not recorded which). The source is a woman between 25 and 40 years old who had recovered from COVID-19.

In DNA, the CDR3 is TGTGCCAGCAGCCCAGCGGGAGGGACGTCCTACAATGAGCAGTTCTTC. This codes for CASSPAGGTSYNEQFF. The V gene is TRBV27, the J gene TRBJ2-1; 10 bases are shared with TRBD2. CDR3 length: 16 amino acids. V shed 6 bases and J 1 base; nucleotides not matched to a gene: 6. Germline CDR1 is MNHEY and CDR2 is SMNVEV (reference sequence).

The CDR3 nucleotides are TGTGCCACCAGGGGACAGGGGCGGACTGAAGCTTTCTTT. It yields the protein CATRGQGRTEAFF. This chain uses TRBV24-1 with TRBJ1-1, with 10 positions matching TRBD1. Trimming took 7 bases from V and 5 from J; bases not matched to a gene: 3. The length of the CDR3 is 13 residues. The germline V gene encodes CDR1 KGHDR and CDR2 SFDVKD.

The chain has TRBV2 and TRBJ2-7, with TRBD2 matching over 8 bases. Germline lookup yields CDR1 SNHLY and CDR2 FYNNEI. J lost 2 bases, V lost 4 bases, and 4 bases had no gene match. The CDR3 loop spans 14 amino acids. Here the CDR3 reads CASSASGRAYEQYF. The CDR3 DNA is TGTGCCAGCAGTGCTAGCGGGCGAGCCTACGAGCAGTACTTC.

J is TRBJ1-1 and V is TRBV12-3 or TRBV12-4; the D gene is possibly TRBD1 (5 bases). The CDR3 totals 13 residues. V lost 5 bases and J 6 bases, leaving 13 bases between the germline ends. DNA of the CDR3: TGTGCCAGCAGTGGGGGGGTTATCGCTGAAGCTTTCTTT. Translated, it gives CASSGGVIAEAFF.

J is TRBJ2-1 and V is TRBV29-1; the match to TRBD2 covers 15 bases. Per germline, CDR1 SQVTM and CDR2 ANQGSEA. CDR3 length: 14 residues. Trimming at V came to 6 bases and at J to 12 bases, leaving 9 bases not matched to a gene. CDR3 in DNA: TGCAGCGTGGCCGGGACTAGCGGGAGGTCTGGGCAGTTCTTC. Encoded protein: CSVAGTSGRSGQFF.

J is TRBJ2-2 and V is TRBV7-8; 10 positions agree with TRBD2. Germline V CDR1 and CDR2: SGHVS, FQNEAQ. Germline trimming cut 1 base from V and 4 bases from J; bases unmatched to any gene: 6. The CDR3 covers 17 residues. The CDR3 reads CASSLDHSGRRTGELFF. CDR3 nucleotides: TGTGCCAGCAGCTTAGACCATAGCGGGAGGCGCACCGGGGAGCTGTTTTTT.

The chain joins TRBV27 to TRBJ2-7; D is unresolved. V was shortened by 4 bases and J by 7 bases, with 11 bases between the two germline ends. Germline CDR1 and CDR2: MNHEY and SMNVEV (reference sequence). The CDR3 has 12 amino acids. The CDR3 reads CASSSLGVEQYF. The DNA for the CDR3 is TGTGCCAGCAGTTCCCTAGGTGTAGAGCAGTACTTC.

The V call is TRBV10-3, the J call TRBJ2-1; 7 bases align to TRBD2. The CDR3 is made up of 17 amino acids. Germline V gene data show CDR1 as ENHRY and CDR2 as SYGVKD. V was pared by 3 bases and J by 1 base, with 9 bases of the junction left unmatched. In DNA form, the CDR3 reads TGTGCCATCAGTGAAACTAGCGTGGCGTTATCCTACAATGAGCAGTTCTTC. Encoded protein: CAISETSVALSYNEQFF.

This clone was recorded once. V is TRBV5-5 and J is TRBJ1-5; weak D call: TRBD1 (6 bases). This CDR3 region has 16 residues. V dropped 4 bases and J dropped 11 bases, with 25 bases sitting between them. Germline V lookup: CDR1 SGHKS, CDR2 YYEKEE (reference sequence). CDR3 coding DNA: TGTGCCAGCAGCACGGAGGACAGCATGGTGGGGAGATCCCAGCATTTT. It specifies CASSTEDSMVGRSQHF. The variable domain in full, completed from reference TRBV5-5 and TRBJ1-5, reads DAGVTQSPTHLIKTRGQQVTLRCSPISGHKSVSWYQQVLGQGPQFIFQYYEKEERGRGNFPDRFSARQFPNYSSELNVNALLLGDSALYLCASSTEDSMVGRSQHFGDGTRLSIL.